The following is a T cell receptor beta chain sequence with its context. cDNA came from about 0.5 to 1 ug RNA primed by random hexamers. TCRdb used MiXCR to reprocess the immunoSEQ multiplex PCR reads, holding one entry per CDR3 protein. The sample carries 250,000 to 300,000 distinct CDR3 sequences, roughly 85% recorded once. The sample originates from a study of CD8 T cells in Susac syndrome. TCR beta sequences were obtained from blood CD8+ and CD4+ T cells. Negative isolation was applied to CD8+ and CD4+ T cells, and FACS enrichment was applied to TEMRA cells. Germline V lookup: CDR1 SEHNR, CDR2 FQNEAQ (reference sequence). The CDR3 totals 16 residues. The V and J ends lost 4 bases and 5 bases respectively, with 17 bases between them.

The source material was CD8+ T cells from PBMCs. The rearrangement uses TRBV7-9 and TRBJ2-2, with a possible D match to TRBD2 (5 bases). This clonotype was obtained from a human donor with multiple sclerosis. Here the CDR3 reads CASSWSGAAKTGELFF. CDR3 in DNA: TGTGCCAGCAGCTGGAGCGGAGCAGCCAAAACCGGGGAGCTGTTTTTT.